Shown below are 8 T cell receptor beta chains from a single sample sequenced in a study of chemoradiotherapy in HPV16-positive cancers. The table came from immunoSEQ multiplex PCR; TCRdb's copy has only in-frame clones and leaves some out. The profile covers some 9,800 clones, with roughly four fifths appearing a single time and around 40% taken by the ten largest. This material consisted of tumor tissue, taken from a patient who underwent chemoradiotherapy. Receptors were obtained from a human donor with HPV-associated anogenital cancer.

J is TRBJ2-7 and V is TRBV2; D uncertain. Germline V gene sequence: CDR1 SNHLY, CDR2 FYNNEI. Trimming cost V 3 bases and J 5 bases, with 14 bases left between them. This CDR3 is 14 amino acids long. The CDR3 loop is CASSDPTRPNEQYV. CDR3 nucleotides: TGTGCCAGCAGTGATCCCACCCGCCCCAACGAGCAGTACGTC.

This clone appeared once. V gene TRBV29-1 combines with J gene TRBJ2-5; D remains ambiguous. The CDR3 runs to 12 residues. From germline, CDR1 is SQVTM and CDR2 ANQGSEA. The germline V and J ends were trimmed by 1 base and 4 bases, with 7 bases remaining between them. This chain's CDR3 is CSVEVSPETQYF. CDR3 coding DNA: TGCAGCGTTGAAGTGTCTCCAGAGACCCAGTACTTC.

The rearrangement joins TRBV5-4 to TRBJ1-1; tentatively, D is TRBD1 (5 bases). CDR1 and CDR2 (germline): SGHNT, YYREEE (reference sequence). The length of the CDR3 is 14 residues. The ends were cut back, 0 bases at V and 5 bases at J, with 11 bases in the middle. The chain's CDR3 is CASSLGGGRTEAFF. CDR3 sequence (DNA): TGTGCCAGCAGCTTGGGGGGGGGACGGACTGAAGCTTTCTTT.

This chain uses TRBV4-1 with TRBJ1-5; tentatively, D is TRBD1 (5 bases). The CDR3 is 15 residues long. V lost 1 base to trimming and J lost 1 base, with 8 bases between them. Germline V gives CDR1 MGHRA, CDR2 YSYEKL. The CDR3 DNA reads as TGCGCCAGCAGCCAAGGACAGTTAAGCAATCAGCCCCAGCATTTT. It codes for CASSQGQLSNQPQHF.

This clone was detected only once. The chain couples TRBV29-1 to TRBJ2-5; 7 bases line up with TRBD2. The V gene end was trimmed by 7 bases and the J gene end by 3 bases; junction bases not matched to a gene: 2. The CDR3 is 11 residues long. Germline V gives CDR1 SQVTM, CDR2 ANQGSEA. The CDR3 reads CSGAGEETQYF. CDR3 sequence (DNA): TGCAGCGGTGCGGGGGAAGAGACCCAGTACTTC. Filled out from reference TRBV29-1 and TRBJ2-5, the complete variable domain reads SAVISQKPSRDICQRGTSLTIQCQVDSQVTMMFWYRQQPGQSLTLIATANQGSEATYESGFVIDKFPISRPNLTFSTLTVSNMSPEDSSIYLCSGAGEETQYFGPGTRLLVL.

This sequence joins TRBV14 and TRBJ2-5; maybe TRBD2 (6 bases). Trimming cost V 4 bases and J 6 bases, with 15 bases left between them. This CDR3 comprises 14 residues. Germline lookup yields CDR1 SGHDN and CDR2 FVKESK. The CDR3 here is CASSLGGVRKTQYF. CDR3 nucleotide sequence: TGTGCCAGCAGCCTGGGGGGTGTTAGGAAGACCCAGTACTTC.

The chain couples TRBV18 to TRBJ1-2, with a weak D call TRBD1 (5 bases). V was shortened by 5 bases and J by 8 bases, with 18 bases between the two germline ends. Germline V gives CDR1 KGHSH, CDR2 LQKENI. The CDR3 is 14 residues long. CDR3 sequence reads: CASSTSSGKGGYTF. The CDR3 bases are TGTGCCAGCTCAACGTCGTCAGGGAAAGGGGGCTACACCTTC.

This clone was detected a few times. This rearrangement joins TRBV18 to TRBJ2-5; no clear D. The CDR3 covers 11 residues. V was shortened by 6 bases and J by 5 bases, with 7 bases between the two germline ends. Germline V gives CDR1 KGHSH, CDR2 LQKENI. The CDR3 reads CASSPTETQYF. CDR3 in DNA: TGTGCCAGCTCCCCCACGGAGACCCAGTACTTC.